Listed here are 25 T cell receptor beta chains from one sample, sequenced in a study of cytomegalovirus exposure and HLA in healthy donors. Clones were sequenced by immunoSEQ multiplex PCR, and TCRdb holds only the in-frame ones, with some missing. The sample holds approximately 100,000 clones; about nine tenths are singletons and the top ten take more than 2%. Sequencing was performed on PBMCs. The source is a woman aged 18-30 years in good health and CMV-seronegative.

The J gene is TRBJ1-6, the V gene TRBV6-5; D call uncertain. V lost 2 bases and J 9 bases, leaving 17 bases between the germline ends. CDR1 is MNHEY, CDR2 SVGAGI, per germline. This CDR3 has 16 residues. CDR3 DNA: TGTGCCAGCAGTTACGGAGGGTCTTCGGGGTCTTCACCCCTCCACTTT. It yields the protein CASSYGGSSGSSPLHF.

The sample holds one count of this clone. V is TRBV7-2 and J is TRBJ1-2; 8 positions match TRBD1. The CDR3 runs 14 residues. Trimming took 5 bases from V and 4 from J; bases not matched to a gene: 6. Germline CDR1 SGHTA, CDR2 FQGNSA. The CDR3 region has the DNA TGTGCCAGCAGCCTCACCGGGACAGGCTATGGCTACACCTTC. Protein product: CASSLTGTGYGYTF.

The chain employs TRBV28 and TRBJ1-1; tentative D call: TRBD1 (6 bases). V lost 4 bases and J 1 base, leaving 13 bases between the germline ends. The CDR3 consists of 15 residues. Germline V gene data show CDR1 as MDHEN and CDR2 as SYDVKM. The CDR3 is CASSSQGKGNTEAFF. In DNA form, the CDR3 reads TGTGCCAGCAGTTCACAGGGTAAGGGGAACACTGAAGCTTTCTTT. Full variable domain (rest looked up from reference TRBV28 and TRBJ1-1): DVKVTQSSRYLVKRTGEKVFLECVQDMDHENMFWYRQDPGLGLRLIYFSYDVKMKEKGDIPEGYSVSREKKERFSLILESASTNQTSMYLCASSSQGKGNTEAFFGQGTRLTVV.

The chain employs TRBV6-6 and TRBJ1-1; D is unresolved. Looked up from germline, CDR1 is MNHNY and CDR2 is SVGAGI (reference sequence). This CDR3 comprises 12 residues. The ends were cut back, 6 bases at V and 7 bases at J, with 12 bases in the middle. CDR3 region: CASSPPGLEAFF. In DNA, the CDR3 is TGTGCCAGCAGCCCTCCAGGCCTTGAAGCTTTCTTT.

The rearrangement links TRBV30 to TRBJ2-5; D perhaps matches TRBD2 (5 bases). The germline V and J ends were trimmed by 4 bases and 2 bases, with 11 bases remaining between them. Germline loops: CDR1 GTSNPN, CDR2 SVGIG (reference sequence). The CDR3 totals 13 residues. CDR3 protein: CAWNPSSQETQYF. CDR3 DNA: TGTGCCTGGAACCCTAGCTCGCAAGAGACCCAGTACTTC.

This CDR3 is CASSLEGAETGELFF. In nucleotides, the CDR3 is TGTGCCAGCAGCTTGGAGGGGGCCGAGACCGGGGAGCTGTTTTTT. The chain carries TRBV7-2 and TRBJ2-2; weak D call: TRBD1 (7 bases). Germline lookup yields CDR1 SGHTA and CDR2 FQGNSA. The V end was cut by 3 bases, the J end by 5 bases, with 13 bases between. CDR3 length equals 15 residues.

The CDR3 coding sequence is TGTGCCAGCAGCTCGGACATCCCAGGGGATACGCAGTATTTT. Translated: CASSSDIPGDTQYF. The chain joins TRBV13 to TRBJ2-3, with D possibly matching TRBD1 (5 bases). V was trimmed by 4 bases and J by 6 bases, leaving 14 bases between them. CDR1 PRHDT and CDR2 FYEKMQ come from the germline V gene (reference sequence). The length of the CDR3 is 14 residues.

The CDR3 DNA is TGTGCCAGTAGTATCCCCTGGACAGGGGGGGACCCCCAGCATTTT. Protein sequence: CASSIPWTGGDPQHF. The V gene is TRBV19, the J gene TRBJ1-5, with 10 positions matching TRBD1. Germline CDR1 and CDR2: LNHDA and SQIVND (reference sequence). This CDR3 spans 15 amino acids. The V segment lost 3 bases and the J segment 10 bases; nucleotides outside the gene matches: 9.

The genes are TRBV6-5 and TRBJ1-1; D uncertain. V was shortened by 0 bases and J by 0 bases, with 8 bases between the two germline ends. Germline values: CDR1 MNHEY, CDR2 SVGAGI. The CDR3 consists of 15 residues. Here the CDR3 DNA reads TGTGCCAGCAGTTACTCGTCGGGTCTGAACACTGAAGCTTTCTTT. Residues: CASSYSSGLNTEAFF.

This chain links TRBV30 with TRBJ2-7, with 9 bases matching TRBD2. CDR3 length equals 13 residues. Germline CDR1 is GTSNPN and CDR2 is SVGIG (reference sequence). The J segment lost 2 bases and the V segment lost 5 bases, leaving 4 bases of the junction unmatched. CDR3 residues: CAWGLAPTYEQYF. The CDR3 nucleotides read TGTGCCTGGGGACTAGCGCCTACCTACGAGCAGTACTTC.

V and J are TRBV7-8 and TRBJ2-5; 15 positions agree with TRBD2. The CDR3 spans 18 residues. Germline values: CDR1 SGHVS, CDR2 FQNEAQ. J lost 7 bases, V lost 5 bases, and 14 bases had no gene match. The CDR3 DNA follows: TGTGCCAGCAGCCCCGGACTAGCGGGGGGGCCAGGAAGTTTGACCCAGTACTTC. This gives the protein CASSPGLAGGPGSLTQYF.

The chain has TRBV18 and TRBJ2-5; TRBD2 matches 7 bases. The CDR3 consists of 15 residues. Germline V lookup: CDR1 KGHSH, CDR2 LQKENI. J lost 3 bases, V lost 0 bases, and 4 bases had no gene match. The CDR3 region is CASSPPGGLKETQYF. In DNA form, the CDR3 reads TGTGCCAGCTCACCACCCGGGGGACTAAAAGAGACCCAGTACTTC.

This clone was seen more than once but under ten times. The chain links TRBV7-9 to TRBJ1-1; D is possibly TRBD1 (6 bases). Trimming shortened V by 3 bases and J by 5 bases, and 13 bases separated the two germline ends. Looked up from germline, CDR1 is SEHNR and CDR2 is FQNEAQ (reference sequence). The CDR3 length is 14 residues. CDR3 region: CASSFVAGVTEAFF. The CDR3 nucleotides read TGTGCCAGCAGCTTCGTGGCAGGGGTGACTGAAGCTTTCTTT.

The V and J genes are TRBV7-8 and TRBJ2-5, with TRBD2 identical over 7 bases. V shed 6 bases and J 2 bases; nucleotides not matched to a gene: 12. Germline CDR1 SGHVS, CDR2 FQNEAQ. This CDR3 comprises 16 residues. Here the CDR3 DNA reads TGTGCCAGCAGGTGGGGGGGGAACTCGCGGCAAGAGACCCAGTACTTC. This translates into CASRWGGNSRQETQYF.

This clone was picked up a small number of times. V usage is TRBV6-1 and J usage is TRBJ1-2; perhaps TRBD1 as D (6 bases). The CDR3 has 14 residues. The V end was cut by 3 bases, the J end by 4 bases, with 12 bases between. The V gene's germline CDR1 is MNHNS and CDR2 SASEGT. The CDR3 sequence is CASSEGAAVYGYTF. CDR3 nucleotides: TGTGCCAGCAGTGAGGGGGCTGCGGTCTATGGCTACACCTTC.

Here the CDR3 reads CASSLGPGGAYEQYF. In DNA form, the CDR3 reads TGTGCCAGCAGCTTAGGACCGGGAGGGGCCTACGAGCAGTACTTC. The V gene is TRBV11-3, the J gene TRBJ2-7, with 8 bases fitting TRBD2. CDR3 length equals 15 residues. CDR1 is SGHNT and CDR2 is YENEEA in the germline V gene. V lost 1 base to trimming and J lost 2 bases; unmatched junction nucleotides: 4.

This clone was observed once. This chain connects TRBV7-9 to TRBJ2-7; no clear D. This CDR3 has 13 amino acids. Deletions cut 5 bases from V and 5 bases from J, with 13 bases between. Per germline, CDR1 SEHNR and CDR2 FQNEAQ (reference sequence). CDR3 amino acids: CASSDPHLDEQYF. CDR3 bases: TGTGCCAGCAGCGATCCCCACCTAGACGAGCAGTACTTC.

This chain joins TRBV9 and TRBJ2-4; 10 nucleotides line up with TRBD2. Germline V lookup: CDR1 SGDLS, CDR2 YYNGEE. This CDR3 spans 15 amino acids. The junction had 9 bases not matched to a gene; V was cut back by 3 bases and J by 9 bases. The CDR3 nucleotides read TGTGCCAGCAGCGGGGAGCGGGGGGGCAGAGGCATTCAGTACTTC. Translated: CASSGERGGRGIQYF.

V gene TRBV2 combines with J gene TRBJ1-1, with a tentative D call TRBD1 (6 bases). V was pared by 2 bases and J by 4 bases, with 8 bases between. The CDR3 extends over 13 amino acids. Germline V gene sequence: CDR1 SNHLY, CDR2 FYNNEI. CDR3 amino acids: CASSEQGSTEAFF. DNA of the CDR3: TGTGCCAGCAGTGAACAGGGGAGCACTGAAGCTTTCTTT.

The chain couples TRBV7-8 to TRBJ1-1; no clear D. Deletions cut 2 bases from V and 5 bases from J, with 9 bases between. CDR1 SGHVS and CDR2 FQNEAQ come from the germline V gene. CDR3 length: 13 residues. The CDR3 spells CASSLSRGTEAFF. CDR3 bases: TGTGCCAGCAGCTTAAGTCGGGGAACTGAAGCTTTCTTT. The full variable domain, its missing parts supplied by reference TRBV7-8 and TRBJ1-1, is GAGVSQSPRYKVAKRGQDVALRCDPISGHVSLFWYQQALGQGPEFLTYFQNEAQLDKSGLPSDRFFAERPEGSVSTLKIQRTQQEDSAVYLCASSLSRGTEAFFGQGTRLTVV.

This rearrangement joins TRBV21-1 to TRBJ2-7; no DNA check was done on the table's D call, TRBD2. TRBV21-1 counts as a pseudogene. This CDR3 is built from 16 residues. CDR3 in amino acids: CASRKRGGRLTYEQYF. The CDR3 coding sequence is TGTGCCAGCAGGAAGAGGGGGGGACGCCTTACCTACGAGCAGTACTTC.

V usage is TRBV7-2 and J usage is TRBJ2-1; D is possibly TRBD2 (6 bases). The germline V gene has CDR1 SGHTA and CDR2 FQGNSA. The germline V and J ends were trimmed by 4 bases and 9 bases, with 16 bases remaining between them. The CDR3 has 14 amino acids. The CDR3 loop reads CASSSQFFSGEQFF. The CDR3 nucleotides are TGTGCCAGCAGCTCCCAATTTTTTAGCGGTGAGCAGTTCTTC.

The J gene is TRBJ2-7, the V gene TRBV7-9; the D gene is possibly TRBD2 (5 bases). The CDR3 consists of 12 residues. Germline V gives CDR1 SEHNR, CDR2 FQNEAQ (reference sequence). V was trimmed by 4 bases and J by 3 bases, leaving 7 bases between them. This CDR3 is CASSSGDYEQYF. The CDR3 DNA follows: TGTGCCAGCAGCTCCGGGGACTACGAGCAGTACTTC.

The rearrangement links TRBV5-3 to TRBJ2-3; D is possibly TRBD1 (5 bases). TRBV5-3 is an ORF for which the function is uncertain. Trimming shortened V by 0 bases and J by 2 bases, and 10 bases separated the two germline ends. The CDR3 loop spans 15 amino acids. CDR3 sequence (DNA): TGTGCCAGAAGCTTGGCAGGGCCCATCACAGATACGCAGTATTTT. Residues: CARSLAGPITDTQYF.

The chain uses TRBV7-6 and TRBJ2-1; 10 positions match TRBD1. The germline V gene encodes CDR1 SGHVS and CDR2 FNYEAQ. V gave up 2 bases and J gave up 16 bases; unmatched junction bases: 8. The CDR3 sequence is 13 residues long. The CDR3 sequence is CASSLSTDRGLFF. The CDR3 nucleotides read TGTGCCAGCAGCTTATCCACCGACAGGGGGCTTTTCTTC.